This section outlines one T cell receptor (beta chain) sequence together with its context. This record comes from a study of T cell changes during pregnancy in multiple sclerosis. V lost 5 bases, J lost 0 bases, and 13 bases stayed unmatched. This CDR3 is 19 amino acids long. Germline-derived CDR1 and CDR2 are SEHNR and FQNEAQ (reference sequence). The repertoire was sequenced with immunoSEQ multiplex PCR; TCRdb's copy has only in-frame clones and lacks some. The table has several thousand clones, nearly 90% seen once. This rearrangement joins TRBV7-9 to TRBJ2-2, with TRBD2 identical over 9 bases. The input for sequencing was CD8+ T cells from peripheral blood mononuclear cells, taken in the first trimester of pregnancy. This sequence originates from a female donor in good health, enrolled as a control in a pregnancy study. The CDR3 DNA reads TGTGCCAGCAGCAGTGTGGGGCCTAGCGGGAACGCGAACACCGGGGAGCTGTTTTTT. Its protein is CASSSVGPSGNANTGELFF.